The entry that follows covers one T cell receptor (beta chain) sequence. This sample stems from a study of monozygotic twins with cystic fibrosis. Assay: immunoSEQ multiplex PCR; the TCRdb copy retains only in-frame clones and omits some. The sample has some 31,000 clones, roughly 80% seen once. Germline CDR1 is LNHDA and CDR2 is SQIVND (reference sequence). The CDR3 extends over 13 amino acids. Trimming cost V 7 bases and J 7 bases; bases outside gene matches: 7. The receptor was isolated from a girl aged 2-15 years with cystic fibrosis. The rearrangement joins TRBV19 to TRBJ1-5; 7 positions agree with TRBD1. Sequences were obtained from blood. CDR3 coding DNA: TGTGCCAGTACCGACAGGGCAGGACAGCCCCAGCATTTT. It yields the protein CASTDRAGQPQHF.